This T cell receptor (beta chain) came from a study of STAT5B mutations in CD4+ large granular lymphocyte leukemia. Study-level results: Without HLA matching, higher CD4+ than CD8+ T-LGLL clonality could reflect small sample size.

This clone was observed once. Its target is not known. Here immunoSEQ multiplex PCR was the method, and the copy in TCRdb shows in-frame clones only, minus some. Of roughly 38,000 clones detected, around 72% appear once; the ten largest clones hold approximately 0.5%. The germline CDR1 and CDR2 sequences are SGDLS and YYNGEE. Trimming took off 0 bases at V and 5 bases at J, with 16 bases between the two ends. The CDR3 spans 16 residues. The specimen was CD4+ T cells from blood buffy coats. This chain connects TRBV9 to TRBJ2-3, with D possibly being TRBD1 (6 bases). The sequence derives from a human donor in good health. CDR3 in amino acids: CASSVEVTGRQDTQYF. CDR3 in DNA: TGTGCCAGCAGCGTAGAGGTAACAGGGCGACAAGATACGCAGTATTTT. Complete variable domain (other parts from reference TRBV9 and TRBJ2-3): DSGVTQTPKHLITATGQRVTLRCSPRSGDLSVYWYQQSLDQGLQFLIQYYNGEERAKGNILERFSAQQFPDLHSELNLSSLELGDSALYFCASSVEVTGRQDTQYFGPGTRLTVL.